What follows are 21 T cell receptor beta chains derived from one specimen sequenced in a study of blood T cell repertoires in COVID-19. Sequencing was performed with immunoSEQ multiplex PCR; in TCRdb, only in-frame clones are kept and a portion is missing. The sample holds about 210,000 clones, roughly four fifths seen once. The sample taken for sequencing was peripheral blood. All receptors derive from a woman of 80 years or more with COVID-19, enrolled during active disease.

The V call is TRBV27, the J call TRBJ1-6; tentative D call: TRBD1 (6 bases). This CDR3 is 16 amino acids long. Germline CDR1 MNHEY, CDR2 SMNVEV (reference sequence). Trimming stripped 3 bases from V and 5 bases from J, with 14 bases between. CDR3 protein: CASSFLRGLNNSPLHF. Here the CDR3 DNA reads TGTGCCAGCAGTTTCCTCAGGGGCCTAAATAATTCACCCCTCCACTTT.

The V and J genes are TRBV10-1 and TRBJ1-1; D call uncertain. V lost 8 bases and J 2 bases, leaving 12 bases between the germline ends. CDR1 is WNHNN and CDR2 is SYGVQD in the germline V gene (reference sequence). This CDR3 is 13 amino acids long. The CDR3, as DNA: TGCGCCAGCGCGGAAGGTCTCAACACTGAAGCTTTCTTT. Its protein product is CASAEGLNTEAFF.

The chain is built from TRBV27 and TRBJ2-2; tentative D call: TRBD2 (5 bases). The V gene lost 7 bases and the J gene lost 6 bases, with 12 bases spanning the gap. This CDR3 contains 13 residues. Looked up from germline, CDR1 is MNHEY and CDR2 is SMNVEV (reference sequence). The chain's CDR3 is CASTGSFSGELFF. CDR3 DNA: TGTGCCAGCACGGGAAGTTTTTCCGGGGAGCTGTTTTTT.

This sequence joins TRBV6-1 and TRBJ2-3; TRBD2 aligns across 8 bases. Per the germline V gene, CDR1 is MNHNS and CDR2 is SASEGT. CDR3 size: 16 residues. V shed 3 bases, J shed 0 bases, and the junction held 5 bases outside the gene matches. CDR3 nucleotides: TGTGCCAGCAGTGAGATTAGCGGGGCTAGCACAGATACGCAGTATTTT. Translated: CASSEISGASTDTQYF.

This clone was found a few times. This chain joins TRBV7-8 and TRBJ2-7; D may be TRBD2 (5 bases). The CDR3 length is 14 residues. Germline V gene sequence: CDR1 SGHVS, CDR2 FQNEAQ. V shed 2 bases and J shed 3 bases, with 11 bases lying between them. The CDR3 protein is CASSLQLAVYEQYF. The CDR3 nucleotides read TGTGCCAGCAGCTTACAGCTAGCAGTCTACGAGCAGTACTTC.

This chain uses TRBV12-2 with TRBJ1-2; the table's D call TRBD1 went unverified against the DNA. TRBV12-2 is shown as a pseudogene. CDR3 length: 16 amino acids. The CDR3 coding sequence is TGTGCAAGTCGCTTAGGTGACAGGGGGAAAGACTATGGCTACACCTTC. This translates into CASRLGDRGKDYGYTF.

This clone was seen more than once but under ten times. V and J are TRBV24-1 and TRBJ2-1, with D perhaps TRBD2 (6 bases). With 4 bases removed from V and 2 bases from J, the gap between germline ends came to 14 bases. The V gene's germline CDR1 is KGHDR and CDR2 SFDVKD. This CDR3 is 16 amino acids long. CDR3 DNA: TGTGCCACCAGTGACTTACTAGCAACGACCTACAATGAGCAGTTCTTC. It yields the protein CATSDLLATTYNEQFF.

This chain joins TRBV11-2 and TRBJ2-1; 13 nucleotides align to TRBD2. The ends lost 5 bases at V and 10 bases at J; junction bases unmatched: 5. CDR3 length: 14 residues. Germline V gene sequence: CDR1 SGHAT, CDR2 FQNNGV. For the CDR3, the DNA is TGTGCCAGCAGCACTCGACTAGCGGGAGGCGAGCAGTTCTTC. Residues: CASSTRLAGGEQFF.

The genes are TRBV5-1 and TRBJ2-2; 10 positions agree with TRBD2. CDR1 is SGHRS, CDR2 YFSETQ, per germline. V was pared by 4 bases and J by 6 bases, with 12 bases of the junction left unmatched. The CDR3 is 17 amino acids. CDR3 coding DNA: TGCGCCAGCAGCCTCGCACCTAGCGGGAGCGCCGCCGGGGAGCTGTTTTTT. Translation gives CASSLAPSGSAAGELFF.

This clone was picked up a small number of times. The chain couples TRBV7-9 to TRBJ1-1; D possibly corresponds to TRBD1 (5 bases). Trimming stripped 5 bases from V and 3 bases from J, with 16 bases between. In germline, CDR1 is SEHNR, CDR2 FQNEAQ (reference sequence). The CDR3 runs to 15 residues. In DNA form, the CDR3 reads TGTGCCAGCAGCCCCCCCCCAGGGATTGACACTGAAGCTTTCTTT. Translating gives CASSPPPGIDTEAFF.

The rearrangement joins TRBV6-6 to TRBJ2-7; tentative D call: TRBD2 (6 bases). Germline assignment: CDR1 MNHNY and CDR2 SVGAGI (reference sequence). The CDR3 is 14 residues long. V gave up 4 bases and J gave up 3 bases, with 13 bases separating them. The CDR3 DNA sequence: TGTGCCAGCAGTTTGCGACTGGGGGGCTACGAGCAGTACTTC. Translating it yields CASSLRLGGYEQYF.

The chain links TRBV2 to TRBJ1-2; no clear D. This CDR3 has 13 residues. V shed 7 bases and J shed 1 base, with 10 bases lying between them. CDR1 SNHLY and CDR2 FYNNEI come from the germline V gene. The CDR3 DNA reads TGTGCCAGCAACCTAGACTTTAACTATGGCTACACCTTC. It translates to CASNLDFNYGYTF.

This clone was observed once. The chain combines TRBV3-1 (or the pseudogene TRBV3-2) with TRBJ1-2; D call uncertain. CDR1 is LGHDT, CDR2 YNNKEL, per germline (reference sequence). This CDR3 is 13 amino acids long. The V and J ends lost 4 bases and 0 bases respectively, with 6 bases between them. The CDR3 loop reads CASSPPSNYGYTF. In nucleotides, the CDR3 is TGTGCCAGCAGCCCCCCTTCTAACTATGGCTACACCTTC.

CDR3 in amino acids: CASSPGHTFPSGNTIYF. Here the CDR3 DNA reads TGTGCCAGCAGCCCGGGACACACTTTCCCCTCTGGAAACACCATATATTTT. The chain uses TRBV5-5 and TRBJ1-3, with D tentatively TRBD1 (6 bases). V was trimmed by 4 bases and J by 0 bases, leaving 17 bases between them. Germline CDR1 is SGHKS and CDR2 is YYEKEE (reference sequence). The CDR3 is 17 residues long. Supplemented by reference TRBV5-5 and TRBJ1-3, the full variable domain reads DAGVTQSPTHLIKTRGQQVTLRCSPISGHKSVSWYQQVLGQGPQFIFQYYEKEERGRGNFPDRFSARQFPNYSSELNVNALLLGDSALYLCASSPGHTFPSGNTIYFGEGSWLTVV.

The genes are TRBV2 and TRBJ1-5; 12 nucleotides align to TRBD1. Unmatched junction bases numbered 21, after V lost 3 bases and J lost 0 bases. Germline-derived CDR1 and CDR2 are SNHLY and FYNNEI. This CDR3 is 23 amino acids long. CDR3 amino acids: CASSDKRQGTGGPVRYSNQPQHF. Written as DNA, the CDR3 is TGTGCCAGCAGTGACAAAAGGCAGGGGACAGGGGGCCCCGTTCGGTATAGCAATCAGCCCCAGCATTTT.

This clone has just a few counts. The V and J genes are TRBV18 and TRBJ1-1; D remains ambiguous. The germline V and J ends were trimmed by 5 bases and 1 base, with 8 bases remaining between them. This CDR3 comprises 13 residues. CDR1 KGHSH and CDR2 LQKENI come from the germline V gene. CDR3 DNA sequence: TGTGCCAGCTCAGGGCTCCAGAACACTGAAGCTTTCTTT. Translated: CASSGLQNTEAFF.

The gene calls are TRBV10-1 and TRBJ2-1; a possible D gene is TRBD2 (5 bases). The V gene lost 2 bases and the J gene lost 2 bases, with 10 bases spanning the gap. Germline-derived CDR1 and CDR2 are WNHNN and SYGVQD (reference sequence). The CDR3 sequence is 15 residues long. The CDR3 here is CASSEGRAPYNEQFF. The CDR3 nucleotides read TGCGCCAGCAGTGAGGGGCGGGCCCCCTACAATGAGCAGTTCTTC.

For the CDR3, the DNA is TGCAGCGTTGGTGGCCAACGCGAGACCCAGTACTTC. It translates to CSVGGQRETQYF. The V and J genes are TRBV29-1 and TRBJ2-5, with no clear D. The CDR3 is made up of 12 amino acids. Germline-derived CDR1 and CDR2 are SQVTM and ANQGSEA. V was shortened by 4 bases and J by 5 bases, with 11 bases between the two germline ends.

The V call is TRBV11-2, the J call TRBJ1-5; no reliable D call. The CDR3 consists of 13 residues. Germline V lookup: CDR1 SGHAT, CDR2 FQNNGV. V was trimmed by 2 bases and J by 9 bases, leaving 11 bases between them. The CDR3 sequence: CASSLKRGLPQHF. The CDR3 DNA reads as TGTGCCAGCAGCTTAAAACGGGGTCTGCCCCAGCATTTT.

The chain recombines TRBV6-5 with TRBJ1-1; a possible D gene is TRBD1 (5 bases). V was shortened by 5 bases and J by 11 bases, with 15 bases between the two germline ends. This CDR3 has 12 residues. Germline V gene lookup returns CDR1 MNHEY and CDR2 SVGAGI. CDR3 DNA sequence: TGTGCCAGCAGTCCAGACAGCCGTGGGGCTTTCTTT. Encoded protein: CASSPDSRGAFF.

This chain connects TRBV19 to TRBJ1-6; D remains unclear. Trimming pared 3 bases from V and 6 bases from J, leaving 18 bases between. Germline lookup yields CDR1 LNHDA and CDR2 SQIVND (reference sequence). The CDR3 extends over 17 amino acids. CDR3 in DNA: TGTGCCAGTAGTATCTCTTTACGAGGGAAGGGTAATTCACCCCTCCACTTT. It codes for CASSISLRGKGNSPLHF.